Listed here are 9 T cell receptor beta chains from one sample, sequenced in a study of regulatory T cells in long-lasting Graves disease. Stated time point: newly diagnosed GD, antithyroid drugs for less than 3 months. After RNA was extracted from PBMCs, the TCR library was made from it. Investigators prepared the TCR beta libraries by applying iRepertoire HTBI primers and Arm-PCR of CDR3 regions. TCRdb used MiXCR to reprocess the multiplex PCR reads, holding one entry per CDR3 protein. The sample lists a few hundred thousand distinct CDR3 sequences; about 14% were seen once. The same data also contributed to another study, on T cells in Graves' hyperthyroidism and ophthalmopathy.

The sample consisted of peripheral blood mononuclear cells (PBMCs), taken at new diagnosis, from a patient treated with antithyroid drugs. These receptors were taken from a man aged 25-45 years with Graves disease.

This clonotype was counted at least ten times. The J gene is TRBJ2-7, the V gene TRBV12-3 or TRBV12-4; D is ambiguous. The CDR3 has 14 amino acids. Trimming shortened V by 5 bases and J by 4 bases, and 15 bases separated the two germline ends. CDR3 nucleotides: TGTGCCAGCAGTCATCACGTCGCCTGGTACGAGCAGTACTTC. It is translated as CASSHHVAWYEQYF.

This clonotype was counted many times. This chain's CDR3 is CSAPEGSNQPQHF. CDR3 bases: TGCAGTGCGCCTGAAGGTAGCAATCAGCCCCAGCATTTT. The chain recombines TRBV20-1 with TRBJ1-5; D gene uncertain. This CDR3 contains 13 residues. Germline V gene data show CDR1 as DFQATT and CDR2 as SNEGSKA (reference sequence). With 6 bases removed from V and 0 bases from J, the gap between germline ends came to 9 bases.

This clonotype was picked up many times. The chain uses TRBV2 and TRBJ2-7; weak D call: TRBD1 (5 bases). CDR3 size: 15 residues. Between the trimmed V and J ends, which lost 2 bases and 6 bases, there was a span of 17 bases. Germline V lookup: CDR1 SNHLY, CDR2 FYNNEI. CDR3 in DNA: TGTGCCAGCAGTGAAATAGTTCAGGGTCCCACCGAGCAGTACTTC. Residues: CASSEIVQGPTEQYF.

The table lists this clonotype with a few counts. This rearrangement joins TRBV5-4 to TRBJ2-5, with D maybe TRBD1 (6 bases). Trimming shortened V by 4 bases and J by 4 bases, and 14 bases separated the two germline ends. There are 14 residues in the CDR3. Germline V gives CDR1 SGHNT, CDR2 YYREEE (reference sequence). CDR3 sequence: CASSPWTERETQYF. The CDR3 DNA sequence: TGTGCCAGCAGCCCTTGGACAGAGCGAGAGACCCAGTACTTC.

There are many counts of this clonotype. The rearrangement links TRBV20-1 to TRBJ2-7; D possibly matches TRBD1 or TRBD2 (5 bases each). The CDR3 contains 11 residues. Germline V gene lookup returns CDR1 DFQATT and CDR2 SNEGSKA (reference sequence). Trimming took off 6 bases at V and 2 bases at J, with 8 bases between the two ends. CDR3 sequence (DNA): TGCAGTGCGGTGGGGGCCTACGAGCAGTACTTC. This encodes CSAVGAYEQYF.

This clonotype was seen many times. The chain is built from TRBV3-1 and TRBJ2-1; TRBD2 might be the D (6 bases). The CDR3 extends over 14 amino acids. The V gene's germline CDR1 is LGHDT and CDR2 YNNKEL (reference sequence). V dropped 4 bases and J dropped 6 bases, with 13 bases sitting between them. CDR3 region: CASSPSDGGNEQFF. The CDR3 nucleotides read TGTGCCAGCAGCCCATCGGACGGGGGCAATGAGCAGTTCTTC.

The chain uses TRBV5-1 and TRBJ2-3, with D possibly being TRBD1 (6 bases). The V and J ends lost 3 bases and 3 bases respectively, with 14 bases between them. Germline V lookup: CDR1 SGHRS, CDR2 YFSETQ. This CDR3 spans 15 amino acids. CDR3 residues: CASSSTWGRTDTQYF. CDR3 DNA: TGCGCCAGCAGCTCAACTTGGGGGCGGACAGATACGCAGTATTTT.

This clonotype was observed a few times. The chain employs TRBV25-1 and TRBJ1-2; D is ambiguous. The CDR3 extends over 14 amino acids. Germline V lookup: CDR1 MGHDK, CDR2 SYGVNS. Trimming removed 8 bases at V and 0 bases at J, with 13 bases between. The CDR3, as DNA: TGTGCCAGCGCAGCATCCTTAGCTAACTATGGCTACACCTTC. This encodes CASAASLANYGYTF.

This clonotype has a count of ten or more. The gene calls are TRBV6-1 and TRBJ2-7; a possible D gene is TRBD1 (6 bases). V was clipped by 6 bases and J by 5 bases, with 20 bases between them. Germline V gene lookup returns CDR1 MNHNS and CDR2 SASEGT. The CDR3 spans 15 residues. In DNA, the CDR3 is TGTGCCAGCAGGCGCGAACAGGGACCGGGCGACGAGCAGTACTTC. Translation: CASRREQGPGDEQYF.